The 11 T cell receptor beta chains listed next were all sequenced from one sample in a study of OX40 agonist ivuxolimab in advanced cancers. The assay was immunoSEQ multiplex PCR, and TCRdb's table has in-frame clones only and misses some. The repertoire consists of roughly 90,000 clones, with 70% to 90% occurring once and the leading ten covering approximately 1.5%. The specimen was CD4+ or CD8+ T cells sorted from blood, collected in a trial of the OX40 agonist ivuxolimab. These receptors were taken from an adult with an advanced solid tumor such as melanoma, head and neck, liver or kidney cancer.

On this clone itself: This specimen includes other DNA sequences encoding the same CDR3. This chain joins TRBV6-1 and TRBJ1-3; 8 nucleotides line up with TRBD1. Losses at the gene ends were 9 bases for V and 3 bases for J; bases not matched to a gene: 7. This CDR3 is built from 14 residues. Germline V CDR1 and CDR2: MNHNS, SASEGT. CDR3 DNA sequence: TGTGCCAGTACCGGACAGGGTTATGGAAACACCATATATTTT. Translating it yields CASTGQGYGNTIYF.

The chain recombines TRBV7-9 with TRBJ1-1, with 7 bases matching TRBD1. Per the germline V gene, CDR1 is SEHNR and CDR2 is FQNEAQ (reference sequence). V gave up 5 bases and J gave up 0 bases; unmatched junction bases: 3. The CDR3 is 14 residues long. The CDR3 loop is CASSQGGLNTEAFF. CDR3 in DNA: TGTGCCAGCAGCCAGGGGGGTTTGAACACTGAAGCTTTCTTT. Together with reference TRBV7-9 and TRBJ1-1, the CDR3 gives the full variable domain: DTGVSQNPRHKITKRGQNVTFRCDPISEHNRLYWYRQTLGQGPEFLTYFQNEAQLEKSRLLSDRFSAERPKGSFSTLEIQRTEQGDSAMYLCASSQGGLNTEAFFGQGTRLTVV.

This clone was counted once. The rearrangement links TRBV5-4 to TRBJ1-4; the D is unclear. There are 13 residues in the CDR3. V was shortened by 1 base and J by 8 bases, with 9 bases between the two germline ends. The germline CDR1 and CDR2 sequences are SGHNT and YYREEE (reference sequence). CDR3: CASSLIPGEKLFF. The CDR3 nucleotides are TGTGCCAGCAGCTTGATCCCGGGAGAAAAACTGTTTTTT. The full variable domain, its missing parts supplied by reference TRBV5-4 and TRBJ1-4, is ETGVTQSPTHLIKTRGQQVTLRCSSQSGHNTVSWYQQALGQGPQFIFQYYREEENGRGNFPPRFSGLQFPNYSSELNVNALELDDSALYLCASSLIPGEKLFFGSGTQLSVL.

The V and J genes are TRBV15 and TRBJ2-5; TRBD2 matches 7 bases. The germline CDR1 and CDR2 sequences are LNHNV and YYDKDF (reference sequence). The CDR3 consists of 15 residues. V trimming: 5 bases; J trimming: 3 bases; junction bases outside the gene matches: 9. CDR3 residues: CATSLDASGEETQYF. The CDR3 DNA reads as TGTGCCACCAGCCTAGACGCCAGCGGGGAAGAGACCCAGTACTTC.

This clone has just one count. The chain combines TRBV5-4 with TRBJ1-4; 10 nucleotides agree with TRBD1. CDR1 and CDR2 (germline): SGHNT, YYREEE (reference sequence). This CDR3 is 16 amino acids long. J lost 8 bases, V lost 0 bases, and 7 bases had no gene match. CDR3 DNA: TGTGCCAGCAGCTTGGATCGACAGGGGGCTGAAGAAAAACTGTTTTTT. Residues: CASSLDRQGAEEKLFF.

The chain employs TRBV5-1 and TRBJ1-1; D remains ambiguous. V was cut by 2 bases and J by 2 bases, with 16 bases left in between. The germline CDR1 and CDR2 sequences are SGHRS and YFSETQ. The CDR3 loop spans 16 amino acids. CDR3 DNA: TGCGCCAGCAGCTTTGGAACCGGACCCAAAAACACTGAAGCTTTCTTT. Amino acids: CASSFGTGPKNTEAFF.

The V and J genes are TRBV5-1 and TRBJ2-2; D might be TRBD2 (5 bases). V was cut by 1 base and J by 1 base, with 5 bases left in between. The CDR3 consists of 14 residues. The germline V gene encodes CDR1 SGHRS and CDR2 YFSETQ. The chain's CDR3 is CASSLSGNTGELFF. In DNA, the CDR3 is TGCGCCAGCAGCTTGAGCGGGAACACCGGGGAGCTGTTTTTT. Drawing the rest from reference TRBV5-1 and TRBJ2-2, the complete variable domain is KAGVTQTPRYLIKTRGQQVTLSCSPISGHRSVSWYQQTPGQGLQFLFEYFSETQRNKGNFPGRFSGRQFSNSRSEMNVSTLELGDSALYLCASSLSGNTGELFFGEGSRLTVL.

The chain uses TRBV6-5 and TRBJ2-2; 7 nucleotides align to TRBD2. Losses at the gene ends were 6 bases for V and 0 bases for J; bases not matched to a gene: 4. Germline V gene lookup returns CDR1 MNHEY and CDR2 SVGAGI. This CDR3 spans 15 amino acids. The CDR3 nucleotides read TGTGCCAGCAGGACGACTAGCCCGAACACCGGGGAGCTGTTTTTT. Translation gives CASRTTSPNTGELFF.

This clone was observed a few times. This rearrangement joins TRBV7-9 to TRBJ2-5; tentative D call: TRBD1 (5 bases). Per germline, CDR1 SEHNR and CDR2 FQNEAQ (reference sequence). This CDR3 is built from 16 residues. Trimming left V 6 bases short and J 2 bases short, with 19 bases between. CDR3 DNA sequence: TGTGCCAGCAGGGTTAGACAGCCCACTTCTCAAGAGACCCAGTACTTC. Its translation is CASRVRQPTSQETQYF.

The chain employs TRBV4-2 and TRBJ2-7, with D possibly matching TRBD2 (5 bases). The CDR3 length is 14 residues. V lost 3 bases and J lost 7, with 16 bases in between. Germline CDR1 reads LGHNA; CDR2 reads YNFKEQ. In DNA form, the CDR3 reads TGTGCCAGCAGCCAGGAGGCGGAACCTAGGGAGCAGTACTTC. This sequence encodes CASSQEAEPREQYF.

On this clone itself: Other DNA sequences in the sample encode the same CDR3. V and J are TRBV29-1 and TRBJ2-1; 10 bases fit TRBD2. The V and J ends lost 6 bases and 9 bases, in that order; junction bases with no gene match: 8. Germline V gene data show CDR1 as SQVTM and CDR2 as ANQGSEA. The CDR3 is 13 amino acids. CDR3 in DNA: TGCAGCGTGGAGATGCTAGCGGGGGTTGAGCAGTTCTTC. This sequence encodes CSVEMLAGVEQFF.